Listed below are T cell receptor beta chains from one sample, sequenced in a study of T cells in Graves' hyperthyroidism and ophthalmopathy. TCRdb re-called the multiplex PCR reads through MiXCR, storing one row per CDR3 protein. The data hold 450,000 to 600,000 distinct CDR3 sequences, with 13% to 15% observed a single time. The sequencing input was blood. The receptors stem from a woman aged 40 to 50 with Graves' hyperthyroidism. Both conserved end residues are part of each CDR3. D genes are given only for firm matches. The size of a clone is reported for some rows only, either as once, few or many, or as a class for expanded clones.

v_call	j_call	clone_size	d_call	cdr3_nt	cdr3_aa
TRBV28	TRBJ1-5	many	TRBD1	TGTGCCAGCAGCAACAGGGGGCAAGGCCAGCCCCAGCATTTT	CASSNRGQGQPQHF
TRBV6-2/TRBV6-3	TRBJ2-5	many	TRBD2	TGTGCCAGCAGTGGGCGGGAGGGCCTATTTAACTTCCAAGAGACCCAGTACTTC	CASSGREGLFNFQETQYF
TRBV20-1	TRBJ1-1	many	TRBD1	TGCAGTGCTAGAGTCTCCAGACAGGGGGCGCGAACTGAAGCTTTCTTT	CSARVSRQGARTEAFF
TRBV7-2	TRBJ2-7	few	TRBD2	TGTGCCAGCAGCTCCCTAGCGGGAGGGTTCGAGCAGTACTTC	CASSSLAGGFEQYF
TRBV5-1	TRBJ2-1	many	NA	TGCGCCAGCAGCCGGAGTGGCGAAGGGCGGGATGAGCAGTTCTTC	CASSRSGEGRDEQFF
TRBV7-9	TRBJ2-5	many	NA	TGTGCCAGCAGCTTGGCTAGCAGACTTCAAGAGACCCAGTACTTC	CASSLASRLQETQYF
TRBV7-9	TRBJ2-1	many	NA	TGTGCCATCCTCAGTGGTCGCTACAATGAGCAGTTCTTC	CAILSGRYNEQFF
TRBV28	TRBJ1-5	many	TRBD1	TGTGCCAGCAGGGGGACAGGGGGCGGACAGCCCCAGCATTTT	CASRGTGGGQPQHF
TRBV2	TRBJ1-2	many	TRBD1	TGTGCCAGCAGAGACAGGGACGACTATGGCTACACCTTC	CASRDRDDYGYTF
TRBV19	TRBJ2-1	NA	NA	TGTGCCAGTAGAGACCGGGGCAACAATGAGCAGTTCTTC	CASRDRGNNEQFF
TRBV5-1	TRBJ2-1	many	NA	TGCGCCAGCAGCTTGGAAGTAACAAGCTCCTACAATGAGCAGTTCTTC	CASSLEVTSSYNEQFF
TRBV14	TRBJ1-6	few	NA	TGTGCCAGCAGCCATACCGGGACCGTGGGGGCTTCACCCCTCCACTTT	CASSHTGTVGASPLHF
TRBV3-1	TRBJ1-2	NA	TRBD1	TGTGCCAGCAGCCTCGACAGGGGGCGCGGCTACACCTTC	CASSLDRGRGYTF
TRBV2	TRBJ1-5	many	NA	TGTGCCAGCAGTGGCGAGGGACTATACGGTCAGCCCCAGCATTTT	CASSGEGLYGQPQHF
TRBV12-3/TRBV12-4	TRBJ1-2	many	NA	TGTGCCAGCAGCCCCCTCATCTTCGGGGCTCACTATGGCTACACCTTC	CASSPLIFGAHYGYTF
TRBV4-1	TRBJ1-5	NA	TRBD1	TGCGCCAGCAGCCAAGAGTGGGGGGACAGCTTCAATCAGCCCCAGCATTTT	CASSQEWGDSFNQPQHF
TRBV19	TRBJ1-5	many	TRBD1	TGTGCCAGTAGTATTAGGCCCGGGACAGGGGGTAGCAATCAGCCCCAGCATTTT	CASSIRPGTGGSNQPQHF
TRBV14	TRBJ2-3	few	TRBD2	TGTGCCAGCAGCCCTATGGGACTAGCCACGACAGATACGCAGTATTTT	CASSPMGLATTDTQYF
TRBV5-1	TRBJ2-7	NA	TRBD2	TGCGCCAGCAGCCAACTAGCGGGAGATGGAGAGCAGTACTTC	CASSQLAGDGEQYF
TRBV20-1	TRBJ2-5	many	TRBD2	TGCAGTGCTAGAGATCTAGCGGGCAAACTAGAGACCCAGTACTTC	CSARDLAGKLETQYF
TRBV18	TRBJ2-3	once	NA	TGTGCCAGCTCACTGCAAAGGGGGACAGATACGCAGTATTTT	CASSLQRGTDTQYF
TRBV5-4	TRBJ2-7	NA	NA	TGTGCCAGCAGCCCGAAATGTTTGGAGGGGCGGGACTACGAGCAGTACTTC	CASSPKCLEGRDYEQYF
TRBV28	TRBJ1-3	NA	NA	TGTGCCAGCAGTTTGGAGGGGATGTCTGGAAACACCATATATTTT	CASSLEGMSGNTIYF
TRBV11-2	TRBJ2-2	many	NA	TGTGCCAGCAGTGACTACAGCGGCACCGGGGAGCTGTTTTTT	CASSDYSGTGELFF
TRBV28	TRBJ2-7	many	TRBD2	TGTGCCAGCATTCAAGGACTAGCGGGAGGACGGGAGCAGTACTTC	CASIQGLAGGREQYF
TRBV3-1	TRBJ2-3	few	TRBD2	TGTGCCAGCAGCCAAGTTAAGGTTGGACTAGCGGGGCCCACAGATACGCAGTATTTT	CASSQVKVGLAGPTDTQYF
TRBV6-5	TRBJ2-1	many	TRBD2	TGTGCCAGCACCACCGGGACTAGCGGGGGCAATGAGCAGTTCTTC	CASTTGTSGGNEQFF
TRBV14	TRBJ2-1	NA	NA	TGTGCCAGCAGCCAAGGGCCTAGCTCCTACAATGAGCAGTTCTTC	CASSQGPSSYNEQFF
TRBV5-1	TRBJ2-7	NA	TRBD2	TGCGCCAGCAGCATGACTTCTAGCGGGTTTTCCTACGAGCAGTACTTC	CASSMTSSGFSYEQYF
TRBV9	TRBJ2-2	NA	NA	TGTGCCAGCAGCGTAGCGGACTTTTACACCGGGGAGCTGTTTTTT	CASSVADFYTGELFF
TRBV11-2	TRBJ1-1	few	NA	TGTGCCGGCAGCTACAGGACTGAAGCTTTCTTT	CAGSYRTEAFF
TRBV20-1	TRBJ1-5	NA	NA	TGCAGTGCTAGGGGGCGGGGGTTTGGCAATCAGCCCCAGCATTTT	CSARGRGFGNQPQHF
TRBV15	TRBJ2-3	few	TRBD2	TGTGCCACCAGCAGAGATACTAGCGGTTCTAGCACAGATACGCAGTATTTT	CATSRDTSGSSTDTQYF
TRBV12-3/TRBV12-4	TRBJ2-1	few	NA	TGTGCCAGCAGTTTATTGCACAATGAGCAGTTCTTC	CASSLLHNEQFF
TRBV20-1	TRBJ2-7	few	TRBD1	TGCAGTGCTTTAACAGGGGGCGGCTACGAGCAGTACTTC	CSALTGGGYEQYF
TRBV5-1	TRBJ2-1	few	TRBD2	TGCGCCAGCAGCGCCGGACTAGCGGGAGGGCCCAATGAGCAGTTCTTC	CASSAGLAGGPNEQFF
TRBV2	TRBJ2-1	many	NA	TGTGCCAGCAGTATAAGTGGGGTATCTCGCAATGAGCAGTTCTTC	CASSISGVSRNEQFF